The source of this T cell receptor (beta chain) is a study of blood T cell repertoires in COVID-19. Study at large: The samples span acute and convalescent COVID-19 from the United States, Italy and Spain.

Deletions cut 8 bases from V and 8 bases from J, with 21 bases between. The V gene's germline CDR1 is LNHDA and CDR2 SQIVND (reference sequence). The CDR3 length is 14 residues. Participants were aged roughly 18 to 89 years, lived in around 25 US areas, and enrolled virtually. Two consecutive negative NP/OP PCR tests, clearance, or resolved symptoms defined Cohort 3 recovery. Original analysis: For nucleated cells, counts were estimated from reference gene primer amplification. Clones were sequenced by immunoSEQ multiplex PCR, and TCRdb holds only the in-frame ones, with some missing. V, J and clone size are taken as reported in that table, and D and trimming were inferred from the DNA itself. The sample includes approximately 440,000 clones, roughly 88% of them seen just once.

The sample was PBMCs or T cells enriched from blood (not recorded which). The rearrangement joins TRBV19 to TRBJ1-2; unclear D gene. The TCR was taken from a man younger than 35 who had recovered from COVID-19. This CDR3 reads CASLPPGFYRGYTF. The CDR3 DNA follows: TGTGCCAGTCTGCCACCGGGGTTCTATCGCGGCTACACCTTC.